What follows is one T cell receptor (beta chain) and its context. Its antigen is not known. These data are taken from a study of T-cell reconstitution after alpha-beta-depleted transplantation in children. Unique molecular identifiers were incorporated when the TCRbeta library was constructed. A single record per CDR3 protein comes from TCRdb applying MiXCR to the PCR reads. The sample shows about a million distinct CDR3 sequences, about 29% of them seen only once. Overall study findings and caveats: Diversity and T-cell counts at one year after transplant derived mostly from new T cells. Several hundred expanded graft clones reportedly gave rise to the alpha-beta T cells present about two months after transplant.

This CDR3 is 16 amino acids long. CDR1 and CDR2 from the germline V gene are SGHRS and YFSETQ. V lost 0 bases, J lost 2 bases, and 5 bases stayed unmatched. The chain links TRBV5-1 to TRBJ2-1; TRBD2 matches 7 bases. Sequencing was performed on PBMCs, mostly from graft donor cells, taken 360 days after TCRalphabeta/CD19-depleted stem cell transplant. This TCR came from a boy under three years old who had a stem cell transplant for SCID, so the T cells may come from the graft donor. The CDR3 DNA follows: TGCGCCAGCAGCTTGGGACGGGGGGTAACCTACAATGAGCAGTTCTTC. Its translation is CASSLGRGVTYNEQFF.